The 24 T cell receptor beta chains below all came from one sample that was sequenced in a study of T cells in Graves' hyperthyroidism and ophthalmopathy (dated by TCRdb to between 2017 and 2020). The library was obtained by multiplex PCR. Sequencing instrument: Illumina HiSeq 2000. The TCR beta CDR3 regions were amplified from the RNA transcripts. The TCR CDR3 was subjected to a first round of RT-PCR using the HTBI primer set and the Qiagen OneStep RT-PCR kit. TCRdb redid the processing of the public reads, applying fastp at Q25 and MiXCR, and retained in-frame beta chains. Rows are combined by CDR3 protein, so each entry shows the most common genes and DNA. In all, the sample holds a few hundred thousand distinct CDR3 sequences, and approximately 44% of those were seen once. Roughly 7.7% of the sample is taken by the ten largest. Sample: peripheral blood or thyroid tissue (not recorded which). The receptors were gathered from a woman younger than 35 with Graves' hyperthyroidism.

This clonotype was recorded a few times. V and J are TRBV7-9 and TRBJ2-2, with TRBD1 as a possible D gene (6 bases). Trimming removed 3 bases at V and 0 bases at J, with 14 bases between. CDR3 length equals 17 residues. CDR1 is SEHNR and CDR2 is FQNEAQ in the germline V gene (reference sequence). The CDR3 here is CASSFPSGAANTGELFF. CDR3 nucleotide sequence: TGTGCCAGCAGCTTCCCCTCAGGGGCGGCGAACACCGGGGAGCTGTTTTTT.

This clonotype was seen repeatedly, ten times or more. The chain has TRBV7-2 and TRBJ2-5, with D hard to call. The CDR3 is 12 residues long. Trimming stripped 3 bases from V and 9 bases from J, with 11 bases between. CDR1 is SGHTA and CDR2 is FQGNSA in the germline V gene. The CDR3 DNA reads TGTGCCAGCAGCTTCGGTGGGATCCCCCAGTACTTC. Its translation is CASSFGGIPQYF.

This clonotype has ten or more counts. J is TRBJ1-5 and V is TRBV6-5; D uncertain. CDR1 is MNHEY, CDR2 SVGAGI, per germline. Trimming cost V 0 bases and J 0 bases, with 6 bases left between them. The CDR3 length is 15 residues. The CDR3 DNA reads TGTGCCAGCAGTTACTCGTCACATAGCAATCAGCCCCAGCATTTT. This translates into CASSYSSHSNQPQHF.

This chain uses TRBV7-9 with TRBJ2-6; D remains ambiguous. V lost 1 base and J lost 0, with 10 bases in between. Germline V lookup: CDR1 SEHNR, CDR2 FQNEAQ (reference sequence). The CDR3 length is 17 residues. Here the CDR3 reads CASSLVGRHSGANVLTF. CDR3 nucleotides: TGTGCCAGCAGCTTAGTGGGTAGACACTCTGGGGCCAACGTCCTGACTTTC.

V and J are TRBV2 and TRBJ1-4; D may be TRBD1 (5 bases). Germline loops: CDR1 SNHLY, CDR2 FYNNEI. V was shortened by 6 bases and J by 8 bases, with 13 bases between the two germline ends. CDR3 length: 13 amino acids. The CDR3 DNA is TGTGCCAGCAGAGGAGGGGTTTTCGAAAAACTGTTTTTT. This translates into CASRGGVFEKLFF.

The CDR3 is CASSGLSPTYEQYF. The CDR3 DNA is TGTGCCAGCAGCGGACTTTCCCCTACCTACGAGCAGTACTTC. The V call is TRBV6-4, the J call TRBJ2-7; weak D call: TRBD2 (5 bases). The germline V and J ends were trimmed by 6 bases and 2 bases, with 14 bases remaining between them. The CDR3 is 14 residues long. Germline CDR1 is MRHNA and CDR2 is SNTAGT.

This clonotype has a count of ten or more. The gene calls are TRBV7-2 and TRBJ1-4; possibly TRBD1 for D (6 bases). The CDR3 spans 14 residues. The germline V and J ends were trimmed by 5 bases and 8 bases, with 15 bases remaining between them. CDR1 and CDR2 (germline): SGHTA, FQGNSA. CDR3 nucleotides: TGTGCCAGCAGCGCCCCAGGGGTCGGGGAAAAACTGTTTTTT. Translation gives CASSAPGVGEKLFF.

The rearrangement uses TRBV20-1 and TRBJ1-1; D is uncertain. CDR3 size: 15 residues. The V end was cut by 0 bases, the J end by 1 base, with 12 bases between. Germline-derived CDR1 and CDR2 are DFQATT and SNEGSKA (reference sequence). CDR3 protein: CSARDVGSKNTEAFF. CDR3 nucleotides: TGCAGTGCTAGAGATGTAGGCAGTAAGAACACTGAAGCTTTCTTT.

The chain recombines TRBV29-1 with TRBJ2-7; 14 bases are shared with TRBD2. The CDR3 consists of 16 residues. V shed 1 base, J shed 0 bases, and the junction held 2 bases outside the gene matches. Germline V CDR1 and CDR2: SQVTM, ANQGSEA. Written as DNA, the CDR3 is TGCAGCGTTGAAGGACTAGCGGGAGGGAGCTCCTACGAGCAGTACTTC. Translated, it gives CSVEGLAGGSSYEQYF.

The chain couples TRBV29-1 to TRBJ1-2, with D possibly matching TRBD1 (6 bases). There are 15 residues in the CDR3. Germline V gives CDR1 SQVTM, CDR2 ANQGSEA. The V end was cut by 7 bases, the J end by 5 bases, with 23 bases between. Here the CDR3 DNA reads TGCAGCGCAGGGACCGAGCCCAGGGGCGCTTATGGCTACACCTTC. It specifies CSAGTEPRGAYGYTF.

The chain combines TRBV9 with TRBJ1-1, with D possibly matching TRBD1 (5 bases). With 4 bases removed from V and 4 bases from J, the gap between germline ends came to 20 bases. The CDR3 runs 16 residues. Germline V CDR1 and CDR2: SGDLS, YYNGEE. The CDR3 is CASSPRGGRGVTEAFF. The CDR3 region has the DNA TGTGCCAGCAGCCCCCGGGGGGGACGAGGGGTCACTGAAGCTTTCTTT.

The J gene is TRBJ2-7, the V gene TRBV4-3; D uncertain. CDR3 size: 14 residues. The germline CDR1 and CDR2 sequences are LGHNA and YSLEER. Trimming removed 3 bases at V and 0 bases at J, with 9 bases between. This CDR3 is CASSQKGDSYEQYF. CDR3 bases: TGCGCCAGCAGCCAGAAGGGCGACTCCTACGAGCAGTACTTC.

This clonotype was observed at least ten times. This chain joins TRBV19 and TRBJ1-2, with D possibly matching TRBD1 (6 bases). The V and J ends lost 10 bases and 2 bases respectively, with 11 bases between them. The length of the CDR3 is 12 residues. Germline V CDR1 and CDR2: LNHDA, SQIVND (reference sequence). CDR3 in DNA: TGTGCCACCGCGGGGGCGAACTATGGCTACACCTTC. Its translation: CATAGANYGYTF.

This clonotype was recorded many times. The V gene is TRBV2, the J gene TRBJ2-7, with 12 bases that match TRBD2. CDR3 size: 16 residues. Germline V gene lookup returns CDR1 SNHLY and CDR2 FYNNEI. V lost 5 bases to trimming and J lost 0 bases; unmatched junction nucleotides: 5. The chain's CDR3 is CASSYLTSGSSYEQYF. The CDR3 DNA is TGTGCCAGCAGTTACCTGACTAGCGGGAGCTCCTACGAGCAGTACTTC.

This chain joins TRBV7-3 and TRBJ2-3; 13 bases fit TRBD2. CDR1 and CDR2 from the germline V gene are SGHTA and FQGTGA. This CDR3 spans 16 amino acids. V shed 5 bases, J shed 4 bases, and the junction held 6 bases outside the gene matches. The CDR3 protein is CASSKLAGGLSDTQYF. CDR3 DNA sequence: TGTGCCAGCAGCAAACTAGCGGGAGGGCTATCAGATACGCAGTATTTT.

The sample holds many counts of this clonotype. CDR3: CASSESGKGFTEAFF. The CDR3 coding sequence is TGCGCCAGCAGTGAGTCGGGAAAGGGGTTCACTGAAGCTTTCTTT. V gene TRBV10-2 combines with J gene TRBJ1-1; tentatively, D is TRBD1 (5 bases). CDR3 length equals 15 residues. V lost 0 bases and J lost 4, with 12 bases in between. Germline V gene lookup returns CDR1 WSHSY and CDR2 SAAADI.

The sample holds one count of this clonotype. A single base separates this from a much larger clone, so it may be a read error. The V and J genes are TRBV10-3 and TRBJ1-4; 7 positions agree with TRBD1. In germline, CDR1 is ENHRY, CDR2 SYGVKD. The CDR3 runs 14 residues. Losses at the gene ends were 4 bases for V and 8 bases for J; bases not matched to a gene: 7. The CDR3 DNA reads TGTGCCATCAGTGCTGCAGGGGGTTCGGAAAAACTGTTTTTT. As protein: CAISAAGGSEKLFF.

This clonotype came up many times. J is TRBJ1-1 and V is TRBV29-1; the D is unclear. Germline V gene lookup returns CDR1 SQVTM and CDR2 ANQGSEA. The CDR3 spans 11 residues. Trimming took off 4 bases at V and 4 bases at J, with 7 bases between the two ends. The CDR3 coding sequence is TGCAGCGTTGGAGAGGTCACTGAAGCTTTCTTT. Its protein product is CSVGEVTEAFF.

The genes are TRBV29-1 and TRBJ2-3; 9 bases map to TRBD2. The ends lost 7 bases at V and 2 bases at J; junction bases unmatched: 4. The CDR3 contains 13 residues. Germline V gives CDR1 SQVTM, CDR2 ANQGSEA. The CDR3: CSDGLANTDTQYF. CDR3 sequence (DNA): TGCAGCGACGGACTAGCGAACACAGATACGCAGTATTTT.

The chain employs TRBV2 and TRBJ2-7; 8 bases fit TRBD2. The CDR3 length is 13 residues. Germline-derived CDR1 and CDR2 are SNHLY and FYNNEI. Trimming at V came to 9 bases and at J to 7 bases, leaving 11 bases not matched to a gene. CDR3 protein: CASLAGQQGEQYF. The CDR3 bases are TGTGCCAGTTTAGCGGGGCAGCAGGGAGAGCAGTACTTC.

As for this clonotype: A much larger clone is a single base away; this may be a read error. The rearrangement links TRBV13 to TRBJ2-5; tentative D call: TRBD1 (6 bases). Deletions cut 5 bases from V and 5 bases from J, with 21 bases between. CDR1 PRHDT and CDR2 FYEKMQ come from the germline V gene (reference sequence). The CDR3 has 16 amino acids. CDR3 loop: CASSSVQGLGRETQYF. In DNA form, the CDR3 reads TGTGCCAGCAGCAGTGTACAGGGTCTTGGAAGGGAGACCCAGTACTTC.

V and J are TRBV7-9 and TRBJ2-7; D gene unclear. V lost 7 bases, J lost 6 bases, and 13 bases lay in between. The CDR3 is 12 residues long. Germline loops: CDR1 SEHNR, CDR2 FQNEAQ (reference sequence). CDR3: CASTHRAGEQYF. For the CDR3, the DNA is TGTGCCAGCACCCACCGCGCCGGCGAGCAGTACTTC.

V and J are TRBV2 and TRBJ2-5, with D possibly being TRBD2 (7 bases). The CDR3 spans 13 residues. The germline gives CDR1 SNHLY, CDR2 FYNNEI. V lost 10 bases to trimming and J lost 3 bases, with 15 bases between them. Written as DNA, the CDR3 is TGTGCCATACCAACAGGGAGGGAAGAGACCCAGTACTTC. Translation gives CAIPTGREETQYF.

The CDR3 region has the DNA TGTGCCAGCAGCATGGGACTAGCGGGAGTGACCGGGGAGCTGTTTTTT. Amino acid sequence: CASSMGLAGVTGELFF. J is TRBJ2-2 and V is TRBV13, with 14 bases fitting TRBD2. J lost 5 bases, V lost 5 bases, and 4 bases had no gene match. CDR3 size: 16 residues. Germline V gives CDR1 PRHDT, CDR2 FYEKMQ (reference sequence).